These 14 T cell receptor beta chains were all obtained from the same sample, sequenced in a study of cytomegalovirus exposure and HLA in healthy donors. Assay used: immunoSEQ multiplex PCR; TCRdb lists only in-frame clones, some missing. The sample includes tens of thousands of clones, 85% to 90% of them seen just once. Input material: PBMCs. These receptors all stem from a woman between 18 and 30 years old in good health and CMV-seronegative.

This clone occurred a few times. The genes are TRBV4-1 and TRBJ1-2; D remains ambiguous. Per the germline V gene, CDR1 is MGHRA and CDR2 is YSYEKL. Trimming removed 0 bases from V and 7 bases from J, with 21 bases in between. The CDR3 spans 17 residues. CDR3 in DNA: TGCGCCAGCAGCCAAGAGACCGCGGCGACGGTGGTTGGTGGCTACACCTTC. It encodes CASSQETAATVVGGYTF.

The V and J genes are TRBV10-3 and TRBJ2-7; 8 bases map to TRBD2. Germline assignment: CDR1 ENHRY and CDR2 SYGVKD. Trimming took 0 bases from V and 3 from J; bases not matched to a gene: 4. CDR3 size: 15 residues. CDR3 DNA: TGTGCCATCAGTGAGTCAGTAGCGGGGTTCTACGAGCAGTACTTC. Amino acids: CAISESVAGFYEQYF.

The chain has TRBV10-3 and TRBJ2-3, with D unclear. CDR3 length: 14 amino acids. CDR1 is ENHRY, CDR2 SYGVKD, per germline. Trimming removed 11 bases at V and 0 bases at J, with 15 bases between. The CDR3 bases are TGTGCCGCCTATGGCGGTTCTAGCACAGATACGCAGTATTTT. Translated: CAAYGGSSTDTQYF.

The V call is TRBV7-2, the J call TRBJ2-1; D possibly corresponds to TRBD2 (6 bases). Germline CDR1 SGHTA, CDR2 FQGNSA. The V end lost 6 bases, the J end lost 2 bases, and 11 bases lay between the germline ends. The CDR3 loop spans 14 amino acids. CDR3 sequence (DNA): TGTGCCAGCAGGGGGCGGGATACCTACAATGAGCAGTTCTTC. Its translation is CASRGRDTYNEQFF.

V gene TRBV15 combines with J gene TRBJ2-5; weak D call: TRBD1 (5 bases). This CDR3 is built from 14 residues. The germline gives CDR1 LNHNV, CDR2 YYDKDF (reference sequence). Trimming removed 5 bases at V and 5 bases at J, with 15 bases between. CDR3 region: CATSDRRARETQYF. The CDR3 DNA reads TGTGCCACCAGCGACAGAAGGGCGCGGGAGACCCAGTACTTC.

The chain links TRBV28 to TRBJ1-4; TRBD1 matches at 9 bases. The CDR3 is 15 amino acids. V trimming: 5 bases; J trimming: 8 bases; junction bases outside the gene matches: 9. Germline lookup yields CDR1 MDHEN and CDR2 SYDVKM. CDR3 sequence (DNA): TGTGCCAGCAGTACACGGGACAGGGTTTCGGAAAAACTGTTTTTT. This encodes CASSTRDRVSEKLFF.

The CDR3 is CASSLAGTGDEKLFF. The CDR3 bases are TGTGCCAGCAGCTTGGCGGGGACAGGGGACGAAAAACTGTTTTTT. V is TRBV5-6 and J is TRBJ1-4; the match to TRBD1 covers 10 bases. Germline V CDR1 and CDR2: SGHDT, YYEEEE. V shed 0 bases, J shed 8 bases, and the junction held 4 bases outside the gene matches. This CDR3 contains 15 residues.

The chain combines TRBV5-4 with TRBJ2-3; 9 nucleotides align to TRBD2. The J segment lost 2 bases and the V segment lost 4 bases, leaving 8 bases of the junction unmatched. CDR3 length: 16 residues. Germline CDR1 SGHNT, CDR2 YYREEE (reference sequence). In nucleotides, the CDR3 is TGTGCCAGCAGCCCGGCCGCGGGAGGGACCACAGATACGCAGTATTTT. This encodes CASSPAAGGTTDTQYF.

The chain couples TRBV18 to TRBJ2-1; D may be TRBD1 (5 bases). The CDR3 sequence is 14 residues long. Deletions cut 6 bases from V and 2 bases from J, with 11 bases between. Germline CDR1 is KGHSH and CDR2 is LQKENI. CDR3 in amino acids: CASSLEDTYNEQFF. CDR3 in DNA: TGTGCCAGCTCCCTAGAGGACACCTACAATGAGCAGTTCTTC.

V usage is TRBV30 and J usage is TRBJ1-5, with TRBD1 identical over 9 bases. CDR3 size: 17 residues. The germline V gene encodes CDR1 GTSNPN and CDR2 SVGIG (reference sequence). V lost 3 bases to trimming and J lost 5 bases; unmatched junction nucleotides: 14. CDR3: CAWSPRPGTGIYQPQHF. CDR3 sequence (DNA): TGTGCCTGGAGCCCTAGGCCCGGGACAGGGATCTATCAGCCCCAGCATTTT.

The rearrangement links TRBV6-5 to TRBJ1-5; 10 nucleotides match TRBD1. The V gene's germline CDR1 is MNHEY and CDR2 SVGAGI. Losses at the gene ends were 6 bases for V and 2 bases for J; bases not matched to a gene: 4. This CDR3 is 15 amino acids long. The CDR3 region has the DNA TGTGCCAGCAGGACTGGGACAGGGGGCAATCAGCCCCAGCATTTT. Its translation: CASRTGTGGNQPQHF.

CDR3 bases: TGTGCCAGCAGCTTGGATGGACTCTACACTGAAGCTTTCTTT. This codes for CASSLDGLYTEAFF. The chain combines TRBV5-4 with TRBJ1-1; D is ambiguous. From germline, CDR1 is SGHNT and CDR2 YYREEE (reference sequence). CDR3 length: 14 amino acids. Trimming took 0 bases from V and 3 from J, leaving 9 bases between them.

The count of this clone is one. The chain carries TRBV30 and TRBJ1-6; D gene unclear. This CDR3 contains 15 residues. The germline V and J ends were trimmed by 5 bases and 0 bases, with 11 bases remaining between them. The germline gives CDR1 GTSNPN, CDR2 SVGIG (reference sequence). CDR3: CAWAYGGSYNSPLHF. CDR3 coding DNA: TGTGCCTGGGCGTATGGAGGCTCCTATAATTCACCCCTCCACTTT.

The chain carries TRBV5-6 and TRBJ1-2; D ambiguous. The ends were cut back, 1 base at V and 7 bases at J, with 5 bases in the middle. Germline V CDR1 and CDR2: SGHDT, YYEEEE. This CDR3 spans 11 amino acids. The CDR3 here is CASSLRGGYTF. In nucleotides, the CDR3 is TGTGCCAGCAGCTTGCGGGGTGGCTACACCTTC.